The 28 T cell receptor delta chains presented below share a single source sample, sequenced in a study of gamma-delta T cells after stem cell transplantation. TCRdb made new clone calls on the RT-PCR reads using CATT. This sample has about 1,000 delta-chain clones, with 1.2% found just once. The sample was gamma-delta T cells. The source of these receptors is a human donor. It is not recorded whose cells these are; they may come from a transplant donor.

Notes on this clone: This likely stems from a read error, as it lies one base from a far larger clone. The sample has other DNA sequences that encode this CDR3 too. This chain connects TRDV2 to TRDJ1; 9 nucleotides line up with TRDD3. This CDR3 contains 19 residues. The germline V gene has CDR1 GEAIGNYY and CDR2 EKD. CDR3 nucleotide sequence: TGCGCCTGTGACACCACTGGGGGAAAGCCCTTCGATGCCTCCGATAAACTCATCTTT. Translating gives CACDTTGGKPFDASDKLIF.

This clone is labeled medium-sized. The chain combines TRDV2 with TRDJ1, with 9 nucleotides matching TRDD3. With 4 bases clipped from V and 4 bases from J, the junction kept 12 bases outside the gene matches. CDR3 size: 16 residues. Germline CDR1 reads GEAIGNYY; CDR2 reads EKD. CDR3 in amino acids: CACDRLGDKKVDKLIF. The CDR3 DNA reads TGTGCCTGTGATCGTTTGGGGGATAAAAAGGTCGATAAACTCATCTTT.

This clone was counted between two and nine times. This sequence joins TRDV2 and TRDJ1; 8 positions agree with TRDD3. CDR1 is GEAIGNYY and CDR2 is EKD in the germline V gene. This CDR3 contains 16 residues. J gave up 0 bases and V 3 bases, and 8 bases lay outside the gene matches. The CDR3: CACDPLGDRYTDKLIF. The CDR3 DNA reads as TGTGCCTGTGACCCCCTGGGGGACAGGTACACCGATAAACTCATCTTT.

As for this clone: The mismatch at residue 5 between this DNA's translation and the TCRdb protein of a much larger clone likely reflects a read error; the protein shown is translated from the DNA. The genes are TRDV2 and TRDJ1; D is unclear. The CDR3 is made up of 17 amino acids. CDR1 is GEAIGNYY and CDR2 is EKD in the germline V gene. V was clipped by 3 bases and J by 3 bases, with 22 bases between them. The CDR3 is CACDAVGVFYGADKLIF. The CDR3 bases are TGTGCCTGTGACGCCGTAGGGGTCTTCTACGGAGCCGATAAACTCATCTTT.

This clone was observed a handful of times. This DNA translates differently at residue 4 from the TCRdb protein, which is that of a much larger clone; a read error is likely, and the protein shown is the DNA's own translation. The chain employs TRDV2 and TRDJ1; 7 bases match TRDD3. This CDR3 region has 14 residues. Trimming took 5 bases from V and 1 from J; bases not matched to a gene: 6. Germline CDR1 and CDR2: GEAIGNYY and EKD. CDR3 loop: CACGSLGVTDKLIF. CDR3 nucleotides: TGTGCCTGTGGCTCCCTGGGGGTCACCGATAAACTCATCTTT.

This clone turned up a few times. A read error likely explains this, since a far larger clone differs by one base. Other DNA sequences from this sample encode an identical CDR3 as well. CDR3 protein: CACDTVGDTYPDKLIF. CDR3 nucleotides: TGCGCCTGTGACACTGTGGGGGATACTTACCCCGATAAACTCATCTTT. The chain carries TRDV2 and TRDJ1, with 10 bases identical to TRDD3. The CDR3 runs 16 residues. Germline V gene lookup returns CDR1 GEAIGNYY and CDR2 EKD.

Comments on this clone: The likely explanation is a read error, given a far larger clone one base away. This same CDR3 is encoded by further DNA sequences in the sample. The V call is TRDV2, the J call TRDJ1, with 11 bases that match TRDD3. Germline V lookup: CDR1 GEAIGNYY, CDR2 EKD. The CDR3 is 22 amino acids. The junction had 26 bases not matched to a gene; V was cut back by 1 base and J by 5 bases. CDR3 coding DNA: TGTGCCTGTGACACTCTCCTACAGCTGGGGGATACTAAGTTTGCGGCCACTGATAAACTCATCTTT. Amino acids: CACDTLLQLGDTKFAATDKLIF.

This clone was found a few times. The chain couples TRDV2 to TRDJ1, with 9 bases identical to TRDD3. V shed 3 bases, J shed 0 bases, and the junction held 10 bases outside the gene matches. The CDR3 runs to 17 residues. Germline V gives CDR1 GEAIGNYY, CDR2 EKD. The CDR3 bases are TGTGCCTGTGACCTACTGGGGGAGAGGGGGAACACCGATAAACTCATCTTT. It yields the protein CACDLLGERGNTDKLIF.

The sample holds a few counts of this clone. It differs at one base from a far larger clone, so likely a read error. Other DNA sequences within the sample encode an identical CDR3. The gene calls are TRDV2 and TRDJ1; 7 bases align to TRDD3. CDR1 and CDR2 from the germline V gene are GEAIGNYY and EKD. This CDR3 comprises 14 residues. Trimming cost V 2 bases and J 5 bases; bases outside gene matches: 7. CDR3 DNA sequence: TGTGCCTGTGACAACTGGGGATCGGCTGATAAACTCATCTTT. As protein: CACDNWGSADKLIF.

Only a few counts were recorded for this clone. TCRdb's protein for this DNA is that of a much larger clone and differs from the translation at residue 4, likely a read error; the protein shown is the DNA translation. The chain is built from TRDV2 and TRDJ1; possible D gene TRDD3, 6 bases. The germline CDR1 and CDR2 sequences are GEAIGNYY and EKD. This CDR3 comprises 18 residues. The CDR3 here is CACNTLVGIKGNTDKLIF. CDR3 sequence (DNA): TGTGCCTGTAACACCCTTGTTGGGATAAAGGGGAACACCGATAAACTCATCTTT.

By share, this clone ranks as medium-sized. One base away lies a much larger clone, so this may be a sequencing read error. Other nucleotide sequences in the sample specify the same CDR3. The chain recombines TRDV2 with TRDJ1, with 11 bases aligning to TRDD3. The germline gives CDR1 GEAIGNYY, CDR2 EKD. The CDR3 contains 22 residues. The CDR3 coding sequence is TGTGCCTGTGACACTCTCCTACAGCTGGGGGATACTAAGTTTGCGGCCACCGATAAGCTCATCTTT. Protein sequence: CACDTLLQLGDTKFAATDKLIF.

As regards this clone: A much more abundant neighbour one base away suggests this may be a read error. This chain uses TRDV2 with TRDJ1; possible D gene TRDD3, 6 bases. Germline CDR1 reads GEAIGNYY; CDR2 reads EKD. The CDR3 length is 15 residues. The CDR3 nucleotides are TGTGCCTGTGACACCGTGGGGGGGTACACCGATAAACCCATCTTT. This codes for CACDTVGGYTDKPIF.

In its sample, this clone was seen a few times. The genes are TRDV2 and TRDJ3; TRDD3 matches 11 bases. Germline-derived CDR1 and CDR2 are GEAIGNYY and EKD. The CDR3 contains 20 residues. J was trimmed by 1 base and V by 0 bases; bases with no gene match: 7. This chain's CDR3 is CACDTFELGDSSWDTRQMFF. In DNA form, the CDR3 reads TGTGCCTGTGACACCTTCGAACTGGGGGATAGTTCCTGGGACACCCGACAGATGTTTTTC.

In this sample, this clone turned up a few times. This sequence joins TRDV2 and TRDJ1; D perhaps matches TRDD3 (6 bases). The CDR3 spans 21 residues. Looked up from germline, CDR1 is GEAIGNYY and CDR2 is EKD. Trimming pared 0 bases from V and 0 bases from J, leaving 28 bases between. This CDR3 reads CACDTVRSGDPFPRYTDKLIF. DNA for the CDR3: TGTGCCTGTGACACCGTGCGGTCCGGGGATCCTTTCCCGCGGTACACCGATAAACTCATCTTT.

This clone has only a few counts. This probably arose from a read error, given a far larger clone one base away. Other nucleotide sequences in the sample specify the same CDR3. The genes are TRDV2 and TRDJ1; 7 bases map to TRDD3. CDR1 is GEAIGNYY, CDR2 EKD, per germline. The CDR3 consists of 14 residues. The CDR3: CACDTLGGTDKLIF. The CDR3 coding sequence is TGTGCCTGTGACACGCTGGGGGGCACCGATAAACTCATCTTC.

With regard to this clone: The TCRdb record carries a much larger clone's protein, which differs from this DNA's translation at residue 8; a read error is the likely cause, and the protein listed here is the DNA translation. The J gene is TRDJ1, the V gene TRDV1; 9 bases match TRDD3. Looked up from germline, CDR1 is TSWWSYY and CDR2 is QGS. CDR3 size: 17 residues. Trimming took 6 bases from V and 4 from J; bases not matched to a gene: 15. In DNA form, the CDR3 reads TGTGCTCTTGGCCTCCTTCCCGCACTGGGGGACCTCGATAAACTCATCTTT. This translates into CALGLLPALGDLDKLIF.

As to this clone: A single base is all that separates this from a far larger clone, so a read error is likely. Other DNA sequences from this sample encode an identical CDR3 as well. This chain's CDR3 is CACDSLGAYTDKLIF. Written as DNA, the CDR3 is TGTGCCTGTGACTCACTGGGGGCTTACACTGATAAACTCATCTTT. The chain has TRDV2 and TRDJ1, with 8 bases fitting TRDD3. CDR1 is GEAIGNYY and CDR2 is EKD in the germline V gene. The CDR3 extends over 15 amino acids.

The chain is built from TRDV1 and TRDJ1; 11 bases are a match to TRDD3. This CDR3 is 20 amino acids long. The germline CDR1 and CDR2 sequences are TSWWSYY and QGS. The V and J ends lost 3 bases and 4 bases, in that order; junction bases with no gene match: 19. This chain's CDR3 is CALGDALPYWGINFGDKLIF. Written as DNA, the CDR3 is TGTGCTCTTGGGGACGCACTTCCCTACTGGGGGATAAACTTCGGCGATAAACTCATCTTT.

This clone counts as medium-sized (0.01 to 0.1%). This may stem from a read error, because a much larger clone lies one nucleotide away. This sequence joins TRDV3 and TRDJ1; 7 bases align to TRDD3. The CDR3 covers 19 residues. In germline, CDR1 is TVYSNPD, CDR2 GDNSRS (reference sequence). The V and J ends lost 1 base and 6 bases, in that order; junction bases with no gene match: 26. The CDR3 bases are TGTGCCTTTAATTGTCCCCTACCCTGGGGGGTCCGACGTGAGTATAAACTCATCTTT. Translating gives CAFNCPLPWGVRREYKLIF.

This clone was observed a handful of times. The TCRdb protein comes from a much larger clone and disagrees with this DNA's translation at residue 6, likely due to a read error; the protein given here is derived from the DNA. V usage is TRDV2 and J usage is TRDJ1, with unresolved D. Germline loops: CDR1 GEAIGNYY, CDR2 EKD. Trimming pared 2 bases from V and 3 bases from J, leaving 12 bases between. The CDR3 is 14 residues long. The CDR3 coding sequence is TGTGCCTGTGACAACTGCGGATCGGCCGATAAACTCATCTTT. It is translated as CACDNCGSADKLIF.

Concerning this clone: Since a far larger clone is one base different, this is likely a read error. V is TRDV2 and J is TRDJ1; D might be TRDD3 (5 bases). Per germline, CDR1 GEAIGNYY and CDR2 EKD. Trimming removed 0 bases at V and 0 bases at J, with 13 bases between. The CDR3 loop spans 16 amino acids. The CDR3 nucleotides are TGTGCCTGTGACACCCTGCCTGGGACTAACACCGATAAACTCATCTTT. Amino acid sequence: CACDTLPGTNTDKLIF.

This clone was seen a few times. Given a far larger clone just one base away, this is likely a sequencing read error. Other DNA variants within this sample encode the same CDR3. The CDR3 DNA is TGTGCCTGCGACACTCCTGCCGGGGACTGGGACACCCGACAGATGTTTTTC. This sequence encodes CACDTPAGDWDTRQMFF. The chain carries TRDV2 and TRDJ3, with D maybe TRDD3 (5 bases). Looked up from germline, CDR1 is GEAIGNYY and CDR2 is EKD. The length of the CDR3 is 17 residues.

This clone was recorded a few times. This probably arose from a read error, given a far larger clone one base away. Other nucleotide sequences in the sample specify the same CDR3. The rearrangement links TRDV2 to TRDJ1; D call uncertain. The germline V gene has CDR1 GEAIGNYY and CDR2 EKD. V was cut by 7 bases and J by 1 base, with 18 bases left in between. This CDR3 has 15 residues. CDR3 protein: CACMALGDSTDKLIF. The CDR3 DNA follows: TGTGCCTGCATGGCCTTGGGAGATAGCACCGATAAACTCATCTTT.

This clone was seen a handful of times. V and J are TRDV2 and TRDJ1, with 12 nucleotides matching TRDD3. V was pared by 1 base and J by 0 bases, with 5 bases of the junction left unmatched. Per the germline V gene, CDR1 is GEAIGNYY and CDR2 is EKD. The CDR3 is made up of 17 amino acids. CDR3 DNA sequence: TGTGCCTGTGACACTCTACTGGGGGATACCAACACCGATAAACTCATCTTT. Translating gives CACDTLLGDTNTDKLIF.

This clone was counted a few times. The protein TCRdb lists belongs to a much larger clone and differs from this DNA's translation at residue 13, which points to a read error; the protein shown is made from the DNA. This rearrangement joins TRDV2 to TRDJ1; 9 bases fit TRDD3. This CDR3 is built from 14 residues. Looked up from germline, CDR1 is GEAIGNYY and CDR2 is EKD. The CDR3 DNA follows: TGTGCCTGTGACCCCCTGGGGGATTCAAATAAACTCACCTTT. Translated, it gives CACDPLGDSNKLTF.

This clone ranks as large. This CDR3 is also generated by other DNA sequences in the sample. The V and J genes are TRDV2 and TRDJ3; 12 bases are a match to TRDD3. Germline CDR1 is GEAIGNYY and CDR2 is EKD. J was trimmed by 0 bases and V by 1 base; bases with no gene match: 9. The CDR3 spans 21 residues. This CDR3 is CACDTSGGYARSSWDTRQMFF. CDR3 sequence (DNA): TGTGCCTGTGACACGTCTGGGGGATACGCCCGAAGCTCCTGGGACACCCGACAGATGTTTTTC.

By sample share, this clone is medium-sized. This chain connects TRDV2 to TRDJ3; 8 bases fit TRDD3. Trimming cost V 0 bases and J 1 base; bases outside gene matches: 19. The CDR3 covers 23 residues. Per the germline V gene, CDR1 is GEAIGNYY and CDR2 is EKD. CDR3 sequence: CACDTGWGITPTANSWDTRQMFF. CDR3 sequence (DNA): TGTGCCTGTGACACCGGTTGGGGGATTACTCCGACCGCTAATTCCTGGGACACCCGACAGATGTTTTTC.

Details on this clone: TCRdb's protein for this DNA is that of a much larger clone and differs from the translation at residue 4, likely a read error; the protein shown is the DNA translation. This chain joins TRDV2 and TRDJ1; D is perhaps TRDD3 (6 bases). The CDR3 is made up of 15 amino acids. Germline assignment: CDR1 GEAIGNYY and CDR2 EKD. The V and J ends lost 6 bases and 1 base respectively, with 17 bases between them. The CDR3 spells CACNSLGGPTDKLIF. For the CDR3, the DNA is TGTGCCTGTAACTCGTTGGGGGGACCCACCGATAAACTCATCTTT.